This TCR beta chain was captured by sequencing in a study of response to subunit inactivated influenza vaccine. Details on this clonotype: What it binds is unknown.

Study-wide points: After each seasonal influenza vaccination, few new T cells are recruited, the authors suggested.

A single record per CDR3 protein comes from TCRdb applying MiXCR to the RT-PCR reads. The sample consists of roughly 780,000 distinct CDR3 sequences, roughly 20% of them appearing once. The CDR3 has 15 amino acids. From germline, CDR1 is SGHTA and CDR2 FQGTGA. V gave up 1 base and J gave up 1 base, with 10 bases separating them. Here the sequenced sample was PBMCs from blood, taken about 5 days after vaccination. The rearrangement joins TRBV7-3 to TRBJ1-1; D remains unclear. This TCR came from a man in his forties or fifties who received an inactivated influenza vaccine. CDR3 bases: TGTGCCAGCAGCTTAAGTCCGGCAGGGAACACTGAAGCTTTCTTT. Protein product: CASSLSPAGNTEAFF.